This TCR beta chain was sequenced during a study of post-analysis software for immune sequencing data. Overall study findings and caveats: Controls showed significantly higher normalized Chao1 diversity than did multiple sclerosis patients.

Turning to this clonotype: What it binds is not known.

Presence of unique molecular identifiers characterized the TCR beta cDNA libraries. TCRdb fed the PCR reads into MiXCR, producing one record per CDR3 protein. In the table there are some 500,000 distinct CDR3 sequences, 45% of which are singletons. Sequencing was carried out using blood. This TCR was recovered from a girl under 18 with multiple sclerosis.

In DNA, the CDR3 is TGCAGTGCTAGTATATTCGACTATGGCTACACCTTC. Its translation: CSASIFDYGYTF. The V and J genes are TRBV20-1 and TRBJ1-2, with D uncertain. CDR3 size: 12 residues. Germline V lookup: CDR1 DFQATT, CDR2 SNEGSKA (reference sequence). Trimming left V 3 bases short and J 3 bases short, with 8 bases between.